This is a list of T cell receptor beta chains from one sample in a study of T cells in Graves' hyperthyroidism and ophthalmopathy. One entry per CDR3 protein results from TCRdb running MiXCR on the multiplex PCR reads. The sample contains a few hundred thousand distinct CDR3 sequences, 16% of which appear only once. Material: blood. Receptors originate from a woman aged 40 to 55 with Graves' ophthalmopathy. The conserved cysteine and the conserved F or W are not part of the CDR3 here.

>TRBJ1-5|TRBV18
ASSPPDSLSNQPQH
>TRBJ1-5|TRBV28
ASSSGGFRPQH
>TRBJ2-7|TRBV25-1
ASSEGIGPYEQY
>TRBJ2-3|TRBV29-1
SVDPGTDTQY
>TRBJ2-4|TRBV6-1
ASSEGYGVKNIQY
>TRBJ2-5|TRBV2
ASRIAGGLETQY
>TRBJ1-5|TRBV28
ASTSTVNQPQH
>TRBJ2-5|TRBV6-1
ASSDTRGRIPLYRETQY
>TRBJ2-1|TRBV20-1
SAHYLADEQF
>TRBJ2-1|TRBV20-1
SAPGQGAPREQF
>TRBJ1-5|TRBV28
AGRRGWNQPQH
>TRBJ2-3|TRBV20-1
SARDVRRASGYSDTQY
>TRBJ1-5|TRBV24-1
AMTTDGVNQPQH
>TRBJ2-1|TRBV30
AGIFSSYNEQF
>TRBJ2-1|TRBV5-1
ASSPGRVNEQF
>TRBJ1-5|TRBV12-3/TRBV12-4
ASSGGIQPQH
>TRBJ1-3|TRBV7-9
ASSLLRSGNTIY
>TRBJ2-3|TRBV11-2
ASSFRTGTVVTDTQY
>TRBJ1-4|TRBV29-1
SVEVDEKLF
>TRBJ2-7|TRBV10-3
AISEENRGGYEQY
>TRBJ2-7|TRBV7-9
ASSLVSAGGYERY
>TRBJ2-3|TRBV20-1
SARVSQRGDTQY
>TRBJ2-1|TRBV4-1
ASSQAAPTSSYNEQF
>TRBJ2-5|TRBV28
ASSWLKNSFQETQY
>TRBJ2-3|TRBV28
ASTVGRSADTQY
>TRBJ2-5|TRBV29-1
SVEGEQKGWETQY
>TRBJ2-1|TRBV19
ASSIPNSSYNEQF
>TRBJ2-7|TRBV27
ASSFGDRGYEQY
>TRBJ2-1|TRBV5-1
ASRAGAGVDEQF
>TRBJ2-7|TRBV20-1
SVSSGAYEQY
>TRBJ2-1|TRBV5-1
ASSTNQPYEQF
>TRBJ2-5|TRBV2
ASSGSGGAVQETQY
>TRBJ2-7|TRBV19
ASSPTVGARYEQY
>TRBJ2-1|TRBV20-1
SAPHGRPEGEQF
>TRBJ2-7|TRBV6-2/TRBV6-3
ASFKASYEQY
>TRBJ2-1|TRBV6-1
ASILGGETYNEQF
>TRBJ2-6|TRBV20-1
SAVRRGTGANVLT
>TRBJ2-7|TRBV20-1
SASAWSSGGHLYEQY
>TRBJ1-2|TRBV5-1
ASRSAGRAGYGYT
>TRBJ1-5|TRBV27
ASSLYPINQPQH
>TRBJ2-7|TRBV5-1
ASSLREGGRAGYEQY
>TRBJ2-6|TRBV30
AWSVTGLGANVLT
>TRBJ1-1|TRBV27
ASSLDRLNTEAF
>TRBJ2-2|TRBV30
AWSQGARTGELF
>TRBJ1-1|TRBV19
ASSRSSGTGFVYTEAF
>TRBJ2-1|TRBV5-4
ASSPSPGTGNEQF
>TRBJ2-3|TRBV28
ASRSGTSADTQY
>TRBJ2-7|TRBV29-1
SVEKPDRYEQY
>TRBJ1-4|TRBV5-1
ASSENLRLEKLF
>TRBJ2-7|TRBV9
ASSVAQGGEQY
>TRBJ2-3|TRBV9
ASSVGKGVGTDTQY
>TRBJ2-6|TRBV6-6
ASSYWGGVLT